This T cell receptor beta chain was sequenced during a study of T cell changes during pregnancy in multiple sclerosis (dated by TCRdb to the late 2010s). Background for the entire study: In women with multiple sclerosis, the researchers looked at how the T cell repertoire shifted as pregnancy progressed.

Regarding this clone: Its recognized antigen is unknown. Per-base qualities were not stored, and no clone one base away is much larger.

The method was the immunoSEQ multiplex PCR assay. TCRdb's version of the immuneACCESS table is confined to in-frame rearrangements and falls short of the full clone set. An unresolved V gene accounts for under half of the shortfall where checked; the remainder is of unknown origin. The sample table holds approximately 20,000 clones, of which 85% to 90% were seen once. The ten most abundant clones make up 5% to 5.5% of the sample. The V end gives up 9 bases and the J end 4 bases, leaving 9 bases in the junction not matched to a gene. The CDR3 has 14 amino acids, counting the end cysteine and phenylalanine. Of the read, only the CDR3 DNA is kept; its 42 bases are in frame from base 1. CDR1 and CDR2 are drawn from the germline V gene: ENHRY, SYGVKD.

This sample comprised CD8+ T cells from peripheral blood mononuclear cells, obtained in the second trimester of pregnancy. The origin of this receptor is a female donor in good health, enrolled as a control in a pregnancy study. The V and J genes are TRBV10-3 and TRBJ2-3, and TRBD2 aligns with 8 junction nucleotides. The DNA sequence reads TGTGCCATGAAAGCGGGAGAGGGGGCAGATACGCAGTATTTT. Its translation reads: CAMKAGEGADTQYF.